This T cell receptor (beta chain) comes out of a study of blood T cell repertoires in COVID-19. Assay used: immunoSEQ multiplex PCR; TCRdb lists only in-frame clones, some missing. The sample holds 84,000 or so clones, approximately 80% seen once. V was pared by 6 bases and J by 6 bases, with 15 bases between. There are 14 residues in the CDR3. Germline CDR1 SNHLY, CDR2 FYNNEI. J is TRBJ2-1 and V is TRBV2, with D tentatively TRBD2 (5 bases). The source of this sequence is a woman aged 80 or older with acute or convalescent COVID-19. Sequencing input: peripheral blood. This chain's CDR3 is CASRADLTLNEQFF. DNA of the CDR3: TGTGCCAGCAGAGCGGACCTAACCCTCAATGAGCAGTTCTTC.